A single sample is the source of the 17 T cell receptor beta chains below, sequenced in a study of blood T cell repertoires in COVID-19. Assay: immunoSEQ multiplex PCR; the TCRdb copy retains only in-frame clones and omits some. This sample yields some 320,000 clones, of which 90% are seen a single time; 2.6% belongs to the top ten. The specimen was PBMCs or T cells enriched from blood (not recorded which). The receptors shown here come from a man in his 60s who had recovered from COVID-19.

The V and J genes are TRBV7-2 and TRBJ2-7; 10 bases map to TRBD2. Germline values: CDR1 SGHTA, CDR2 FQGNSA. The CDR3 spans 15 residues. V was pared by 0 bases and J by 7 bases, with 6 bases of the junction left unmatched. CDR3 DNA sequence: TGTGCCAGCAGCTTAGCAGCGGGAGGGCCTGGAGAGCAGTACTTC. This sequence encodes CASSLAAGGPGEQYF.

The rearrangement joins TRBV5-1 to TRBJ1-1; D might be TRBD1 (5 bases). This CDR3 spans 16 amino acids. V lost 3 bases to trimming and J lost 6 bases, with 21 bases between them. Germline V gene sequence: CDR1 SGHRS, CDR2 YFSETQ. The CDR3 sequence is CASSWNRDLGGAEAFF. The CDR3 bases are TGCGCCAGCAGCTGGAACCGGGACCTCGGAGGGGCTGAAGCTTTCTTT.

V and J are TRBV19 and TRBJ1-3; no clear D gene. The CDR3 is 17 residues long. CDR1 is LNHDA and CDR2 is SQIVND in the germline V gene (reference sequence). V lost 3 bases and J lost 0, with 15 bases in between. The CDR3 bases are TGTGCCAGTAGTATCTTATACGGCGGCAGCTCTGGAAACACCATATATTTT. Residues: CASSILYGGSSGNTIYF.

This chain uses TRBV6-5 with TRBJ2-1; TRBD2 aligns across 7 bases. The V and J ends lost 1 base and 7 bases, in that order; junction bases with no gene match: 4. The CDR3 has 14 amino acids. Germline lookup yields CDR1 MNHEY and CDR2 SVGAGI. The CDR3 sequence is CASSYFAGVNEQFF. The CDR3 nucleotides are TGTGCCAGCAGTTACTTTGCGGGGGTGAATGAGCAGTTCTTC.

The chain joins TRBV7-9 to TRBJ2-3, with D hard to call. The CDR3 sequence is 12 residues long. The ends were cut back, 1 base at V and 4 bases at J, with 3 bases in the middle. Germline V CDR1 and CDR2: SEHNR, FQNEAQ (reference sequence). The CDR3 DNA reads TGTGCCAGCAGCTTAGGGCCAGATACGCAGTATTTT. Its translation: CASSLGPDTQYF.

The table lists this clone with a count of one. The chain combines TRBV4-1 with TRBJ2-7; D unresolved. V was trimmed by 4 bases and J by 3 bases, leaving 10 bases between them. There are 13 residues in the CDR3. Germline V lookup: CDR1 MGHRA, CDR2 YSYEKL. In nucleotides, the CDR3 is TGCGCCAGCAGCCTCGTGGGCAGCTACGAGCAGTACTTC. This codes for CASSLVGSYEQYF.

This clone was seen just once. The J gene is TRBJ1-2, the V gene TRBV9; 7 positions agree with TRBD1. The CDR3 is 16 residues long. CDR1 and CDR2 (germline): SGDLS, YYNGEE. Unmatched junction bases numbered 12, after V lost 4 bases and J lost 3 bases. The CDR3: CASSPDRTSFDYGYTF. For the CDR3, the DNA is TGTGCCAGCAGCCCGGACAGGACCTCCTTCGACTATGGCTACACCTTC.

The chain employs TRBV4-3 and TRBJ1-2, with 8 nucleotides matching TRBD1. This CDR3 spans 16 amino acids. The V segment lost 0 bases and the J segment 6 bases; nucleotides outside the gene matches: 9. In germline, CDR1 is LGHNA, CDR2 YSLEER. CDR3 sequence (DNA): TGCGCCAGCAGCCAAGAGGCTAGACAGGGGTTTCATGGCTACACCTTC. Its protein is CASSQEARQGFHGYTF.

The chain recombines TRBV27 with TRBJ2-3; the match to TRBD1 covers 7 bases. The CDR3 extends over 15 amino acids. J was trimmed by 14 bases and V by 7 bases; bases with no gene match: 21. Germline V lookup: CDR1 MNHEY, CDR2 SMNVEV (reference sequence). CDR3 residues: CASTPDRARAVRWYF. The CDR3 DNA reads as TGTGCCAGCACCCCCGACAGGGCCCGGGCGGTTAGATGGTATTTT.

The chain is built from TRBV24-1 and TRBJ2-5; D is perhaps TRBD2 (7 bases). The CDR3 sequence is 15 residues long. The V gene's germline CDR1 is KGHDR and CDR2 SFDVKD. The V gene lost 4 bases and the J gene lost 7 bases, with 18 bases spanning the gap. In DNA form, the CDR3 reads TGTGCCACCAGTGAAAGGACAAGGGGGGGACGGACCCAGTACTTC. This sequence encodes CATSERTRGGRTQYF.

The chain carries TRBV30 and TRBJ1-1; D gene uncertain. CDR3 length: 12 amino acids. The germline V gene encodes CDR1 GTSNPN and CDR2 SVGIG (reference sequence). The V end lost 3 bases, the J end lost 10 bases, and 15 bases lay between the germline ends. The CDR3 reads CAWSLVGQRAFF. CDR3 DNA: TGTGCCTGGAGCCTGGTCGGCCAGCGAGCTTTCTTT.

The chain has TRBV27 and TRBJ1-5; 9 positions agree with TRBD1. V shed 8 bases and J 5 bases; nucleotides not matched to a gene: 4. The CDR3 is made up of 13 amino acids. The germline gives CDR1 MNHEY, CDR2 SMNVEV (reference sequence). The CDR3 here is CASGTGSHQPQHF. DNA of the CDR3: TGTGCCAGCGGGACAGGGTCGCATCAGCCCCAGCATTTT.

J is TRBJ1-6 and V is TRBV6-2 or TRBV6-3; D is possibly TRBD1 (5 bases). The CDR3 runs 15 residues. Germline loops: CDR1 MNHEY, CDR2 SVGEGT. V lost 3 bases and J lost 0, with 6 bases in between. CDR3 nucleotides: TGTGCCAGCAGTTATAGGGGCTCCTATAATTCACCCCTCCACTTT. Translated, it gives CASSYRGSYNSPLHF.

The chain links TRBV7-3 to TRBJ2-1; D not resolved. V shed 1 base and J shed 5 bases, with 6 bases lying between them. Germline V lookup: CDR1 SGHTA, CDR2 FQGTGA. CDR3 length equals 13 residues. CDR3 in amino acids: CASSLNFDNEQFF. The DNA of the CDR3 is TGTGCCAGCAGCTTAAACTTTGACAATGAGCAGTTCTTC.

This clone has only one observation. The genes are TRBV19 and TRBJ1-4; no definite D call. With 8 bases removed from V and 6 bases from J, the gap between germline ends came to 13 bases. CDR1 is LNHDA, CDR2 SQIVND, per germline (reference sequence). The CDR3 totals 13 residues. The CDR3 DNA is TGTGCCAGTCTTTCAGGATTCGATGAAAAACTGTTTTTT. Its protein is CASLSGFDEKLFF.

The chain carries TRBV9 and TRBJ2-1; tentatively, D is TRBD1 (6 bases). V gave up 3 bases and J gave up 8 bases, with 6 bases separating them. The V gene's germline CDR1 is SGDLS and CDR2 YYNGEE. CDR3 length: 11 residues. This CDR3 is CASSAGDEQFF. CDR3 nucleotide sequence: TGTGCCAGCAGCGCAGGGGATGAGCAGTTCTTC. Full variable domain (rest looked up from reference TRBV9 and TRBJ2-1): DSGVTQTPKHLITATGQRVTLRCSPRSGDLSVYWYQQSLDQGLQFLIQYYNGEERAKGNILERFSAQQFPDLHSELNLSSLELGDSALYFCASSAGDEQFFGPGTRLTVL.

This chain uses TRBV6-1 with TRBJ1-2; D is unclear. The V end lost 1 base, the J end lost 8 bases, and 11 bases lay between the germline ends. The CDR3 is 13 residues long. Germline CDR1 MNHNS, CDR2 SASEGT. Written as DNA, the CDR3 is TGTGCCAGCAGTGAAGTCCATCTGGGCGGCTACACCTTC. Its protein is CASSEVHLGGYTF.